These 29 T cell receptor beta chains originate from one sample sequenced in a study of T cell responses to AZD1222 COVID-19 vaccine. Libraries were prepared by immunoSEQ multiplex PCR; TCRdb keeps only in-frame clonotypes and omits some of them. Of about 120,000 clones in the sample, more than 75% were seen once. Sequenced here: peripheral blood, sampled on day 0 of AZD1222 vaccination. These receptors all come from an adult in good health.

The V call is TRBV7-9, the J call TRBJ1-2; no clear D. The germline gives CDR1 SEHNR, CDR2 FQNEAQ (reference sequence). The CDR3 runs to 13 residues. V was clipped by 0 bases and J by 3 bases, with 5 bases between them. The CDR3: CASSLAGYYGYTF. For the CDR3, the DNA is TGTGCCAGCAGCTTAGCGGGCTACTATGGCTACACCTTC.

This clone has a single count. V gene TRBV11-3 combines with J gene TRBJ1-6; no clear D. The germline V and J ends were trimmed by 8 bases and 7 bases, with 12 bases remaining between them. The CDR3 has 13 amino acids. Germline V gene lookup returns CDR1 SGHNT and CDR2 YENEEA. CDR3 in DNA: TGTGCCAGCCCAGGTAATCGCAATTCACCCCTCCACTTT. Protein product: CASPGNRNSPLHF.

This chain connects TRBV3-1 (or the pseudogene TRBV3-2) to TRBJ2-7, with D perhaps TRBD1 or TRBD2 (5 bases each). The CDR3 sequence is 13 residues long. Trimming shortened V by 4 bases and J by 5 bases, and 12 bases separated the two germline ends. The germline gives CDR1 LGHDT, CDR2 YNNKEL (reference sequence). This CDR3 reads CASSRDLRNEQYF. CDR3 in DNA: TGTGCCAGCAGCCGGGACCTAAGGAACGAGCAGTACTTC.

The rearrangement uses TRBV4-1 and TRBJ1-2, with D tentatively TRBD1 (5 bases). Looked up from germline, CDR1 is MGHRA and CDR2 is YSYEKL. The CDR3 has 15 residues. Deletions cut 0 bases from V and 8 bases from J, with 16 bases between. The CDR3 DNA reads TGCGCCAGCAGCCAAGAACCCAGGGTGATGAGAGGCTACACCTTC. Its protein is CASSQEPRVMRGYTF.

The genes are TRBV29-1 and TRBJ2-3; D possibly corresponds to TRBD1 (6 bases). CDR1 is SQVTM, CDR2 ANQGSEA, per germline. This CDR3 has 15 amino acids. Trimming shortened V by 3 bases and J by 1 base, and 14 bases separated the two germline ends. The CDR3 region is CSVDHVTGRTDTQYF. The CDR3 DNA reads as TGCAGCGTTGATCATGTGACAGGACGCACAGATACGCAGTATTTT.

V is TRBV19 and J is TRBJ2-7; TRBD2 matches 11 bases. The V and J ends lost 3 bases and 2 bases, in that order; junction bases with no gene match: 9. From germline, CDR1 is LNHDA and CDR2 SQIVND (reference sequence). This CDR3 has 17 amino acids. The CDR3 loop is CASSMLAGGDIAYEQYF. CDR3 DNA: TGTGCCAGTAGTATGCTAGCGGGGGGAGACATTGCCTACGAGCAGTACTTC.

This chain joins TRBV18 and TRBJ2-7, with D tentatively TRBD1 or TRBD2 (5 bases each). The CDR3 length is 13 residues. CDR1 is KGHSH, CDR2 LQKENI, per germline. Trimming cost V 1 base and J 2 bases, with 6 bases left between them. The CDR3 loop is CASSPRDPYEQYF. CDR3 DNA: TGTGCCAGCTCACCACGGGACCCCTACGAGCAGTACTTC. Complete variable domain (other parts from reference TRBV18 and TRBJ2-7): NAGVMQNPRHLVRRRGQEARLRCSPMKGHSHVYWYRQLPEEGLKFMVYLQKENIIDESGMPKERFSAEFPKEGPSILRIQQVVRGDSAAYFCASSPRDPYEQYFGPGTRLTVT.

The V and J genes are TRBV7-2 and TRBJ2-3, with 9 positions matching TRBD1. CDR1 and CDR2 from the germline V gene are SGHTA and FQGNSA. V was pared by 0 bases and J by 0 bases, with 1 base of the junction left unmatched. The CDR3 length is 16 residues. In nucleotides, the CDR3 is TGTGCCAGCAGCTTAGCACAGGGGGCTAGCACAGATACGCAGTATTTT. This sequence encodes CASSLAQGASTDTQYF.

The genes are TRBV3-1 (or the pseudogene TRBV3-2) and TRBJ2-3; 10 nucleotides agree with TRBD2. This CDR3 region has 13 residues. V lost 6 bases and J lost 6; bases outside the gene matches: 3. Germline V gives CDR1 LGHDT, CDR2 YNNKEL (reference sequence). Here the CDR3 reads CASRLAGEDTQYF. The CDR3 DNA follows: TGTGCCAGCAGGCTAGCGGGAGAGGATACGCAGTATTTT.

This chain uses TRBV4-2 with TRBJ2-7, with 8 bases fitting TRBD1. The CDR3 totals 14 residues. The trim removed 4 bases at V and 5 bases at J, leaving 7 bases unmatched. Germline V gene lookup returns CDR1 LGHNA and CDR2 YNFKEQ. CDR3: CASSRTGHQDEQYF. DNA of the CDR3: TGTGCCAGCAGCCGGACAGGGCATCAGGACGAGCAGTACTTC.

The gene calls are TRBV23-1 and TRBJ2-1, with D unclear. TRBV23-1 is designated an ORF whose function remains uncertain. The CDR3 is 14 residues long. V was cut by 3 bases and J by 7 bases, with 13 bases left in between. This chain's CDR3 is CASSHAQSLNEQFF. As DNA, the CDR3 is TGCGCCAGCAGTCATGCACAGTCATTAAATGAGCAGTTCTTC.

The chain recombines TRBV6-9 with TRBJ1-2, with 7 bases lining up with TRBD1. The CDR3 totals 14 residues. V lost 3 bases and J lost 1; bases outside the gene matches: 2. Germline loops: CDR1 MNHGY, CDR2 SVAAGI. The DNA for the CDR3 is TGTGCCAGCAGTTACGACAGGGTTAACTATGGCTACACCTTC. It specifies CASSYDRVNYGYTF.

The gene calls are TRBV18 and TRBJ2-7, with 7 bases aligning to TRBD1. The CDR3 has 14 amino acids. Germline V gene sequence: CDR1 KGHSH, CDR2 LQKENI. The junction had 7 bases not matched to a gene; V was cut back by 4 bases and J by 4 bases. The CDR3 DNA sequence: TGTGCCAGCTCACTAGGGACAGAGTCATACGAGCAGTACTTC. Residues: CASSLGTESYEQYF.

This clone came up once. The chain employs TRBV5-1 and TRBJ1-4, with D uncertain. The CDR3 has 14 residues. The ends were cut back, 0 bases at V and 4 bases at J, with 7 bases in the middle. Germline assignment: CDR1 SGHRS and CDR2 YFSETQ. In DNA form, the CDR3 reads TGCGCCAGCAGCTTGGGGCCGGTTAATGAAAAACTGTTTTTT. Residues: CASSLGPVNEKLFF. Supplemented by reference TRBV5-1 and TRBJ1-4, the full variable domain reads KAGVTQTPRYLIKTRGQQVTLSCSPISGHRSVSWYQQTPGQGLQFLFEYFSETQRNKGNFPGRFSGRQFSNSRSEMNVSTLELGDSALYLCASSLGPVNEKLFFGSGTQLSVL.

CDR3 sequence: CASSEPGLSYEQYF. CDR3 DNA sequence: TGTGCCAGCAGTGAACCCGGGCTAAGCTACGAGCAGTACTTC. The rearrangement uses TRBV6-1 and TRBJ2-7, with unresolved D. The germline V gene has CDR1 MNHNS and CDR2 SASEGT. This CDR3 comprises 14 residues. Trimming stripped 2 bases from V and 3 bases from J, with 11 bases between.

The chain links TRBV27 to TRBJ1-4; 7 bases agree with TRBD1. The CDR3 contains 16 residues. With V trimmed by 4 bases and J by 1 base, 6 bases remained unmatched. The V gene's germline CDR1 is MNHEY and CDR2 SMNVEV (reference sequence). CDR3 loop: CASSSQTGRTNEKLFF. CDR3 bases: TGTGCCAGCAGTTCACAGACAGGGAGAACTAATGAAAAACTGTTTTTT.

In nucleotides, the CDR3 is TGTGCCAGCAGCTTTCGCTCCTACGAGCAGTACTTC. Amino acids: CASSFRSYEQYF. The chain is built from TRBV5-8 and TRBJ2-7, with D unresolved. V lost 2 bases, J lost 0 bases, and 3 bases lay in between. Germline CDR1 and CDR2: SGHTS and YDEGEE. This CDR3 region has 12 residues. Based on the CDR3 plus reference TRBV5-8 and TRBJ2-7, the full variable domain is EAGVTQSPTHLIKTRGQQATLRCSPISGHTSVYWYQQALGLGLQFLLWYDEGEERNRGNFPPRFSGRQFPNYSSELNVNALELEDSALYLCASSFRSYEQYFGPGTRLTVT.

The chain recombines TRBV15 with TRBJ1-1, with no clear D. The V and J ends lost 6 bases and 2 bases respectively, with 13 bases between them. The germline gives CDR1 LNHNV, CDR2 YYDKDF (reference sequence). This CDR3 is built from 14 residues. In DNA form, the CDR3 reads TGTGCCACCAGGAAAGGCAGCCTCAACACTGAAGCTTTCTTT. Residues: CATRKGSLNTEAFF.

The V and J genes are TRBV3-1 (or the pseudogene TRBV3-2) and TRBJ2-7; D remains ambiguous. Trimming pared 4 bases from V and 3 bases from J, leaving 7 bases between. Germline V lookup: CDR1 LGHDT, CDR2 YNNKEL (reference sequence). This CDR3 is built from 12 residues. CDR3 region: CASSPSGYEQYF. Written as DNA, the CDR3 is TGTGCCAGCAGCCCCTCCGGCTACGAGCAGTACTTC.

The CDR3: CASSSPGQGSPLHF. In DNA form, the CDR3 reads TGTGCCAGCAGCTCGCCGGGACAGGGGTCACCCCTCCACTTT. This chain uses TRBV7-9 with TRBJ1-6, with 10 bases aligning to TRBD1. The germline V gene has CDR1 SEHNR and CDR2 FQNEAQ (reference sequence). V lost 4 bases to trimming and J lost 10 bases; unmatched junction nucleotides: 4. The CDR3 has 14 amino acids.

The chain combines TRBV6-6 with TRBJ2-7; a weak D match, TRBD2 (5 bases). Trimming took 0 bases from V and 0 from J, leaving 6 bases between them. Per germline, CDR1 MNHNY and CDR2 SVGAGI (reference sequence). The CDR3 covers 14 residues. The CDR3 loop is CASSYSDYSYEQYF. In DNA form, the CDR3 reads TGTGCCAGCAGTTACTCCGACTACTCCTACGAGCAGTACTTC.

This chain links TRBV10-3 with TRBJ2-1; TRBD1 might be the D (6 bases). Germline V lookup: CDR1 ENHRY, CDR2 SYGVKD. V gave up 8 bases and J gave up 6 bases, with 17 bases separating them. This CDR3 is 14 amino acids long. The CDR3 reads CAIQRGTGPNEQFF. In DNA, the CDR3 is TGTGCCATCCAACGCGGTACAGGGCCCAATGAGCAGTTCTTC.

This clone showed up just a few times. The CDR3 here is CSVEDGFRGQRYGYTF. The CDR3 nucleotides read TGCAGCGTTGAAGATGGGTTCAGGGGACAGAGGTATGGCTACACCTTC. This sequence joins TRBV29-1 and TRBJ1-2; 7 bases agree with TRBD1. V was clipped by 0 bases and J by 5 bases; unmatched bases: 12. The CDR3 length is 16 residues. Germline loops: CDR1 SQVTM, CDR2 ANQGSEA.

The chain uses TRBV2 and TRBJ2-2, with 9 bases that match TRBD2. The ends lost 8 bases at V and 4 bases at J; junction bases unmatched: 5. CDR1 is SNHLY and CDR2 is FYNNEI in the germline V gene. This CDR3 comprises 14 residues. Written as DNA, the CDR3 is TGTGCCAGCGTGGGACTAGCCCTCACCGGGGAGCTGTTTTTT. It codes for CASVGLALTGELFF.

The CDR3 DNA reads TGTGCCAGCAGGGAGGACAGGGTCAGCAATCAGCCCCAGCATTTT. It encodes CASREDRVSNQPQHF. The chain employs TRBV2 and TRBJ1-5; 8 bases fit TRBD1. After removal of 6 bases from V and 1 base from J, the junction contained 5 bases not matched to a gene. Germline V lookup: CDR1 SNHLY, CDR2 FYNNEI. This CDR3 comprises 15 residues.

The J gene is TRBJ2-5, the V gene TRBV9, with D possibly matching TRBD1 (6 bases). CDR3 size: 13 residues. Trimming stripped 0 bases from V and 5 bases from J, with 8 bases between. Germline V gene data show CDR1 as SGDLS and CDR2 as YYNGEE. CDR3 region: CASSVAGAETQYF. Here the CDR3 DNA reads TGTGCCAGCAGCGTAGCAGGGGCGGAGACCCAGTACTTC. Supplemented by reference TRBV9 and TRBJ2-5, the full variable domain reads DSGVTQTPKHLITATGQRVTLRCSPRSGDLSVYWYQQSLDQGLQFLIQYYNGEERAKGNILERFSAQQFPDLHSELNLSSLELGDSALYFCASSVAGAETQYFGPGTRLLVL.

The chain recombines TRBV7-3 with TRBJ1-1; D perhaps matches TRBD1 (6 bases). The CDR3 runs 13 residues. Germline V gene sequence: CDR1 SGHTA, CDR2 FQGTGA. V was trimmed by 4 bases and J by 9 bases, leaving 15 bases between them. The DNA of the CDR3 is TGTGCCAGCAGCTCTATTTCACAGGGACAAGCTTTCTTT. Translated: CASSSISQGQAFF.

The chain has TRBV6-1 and TRBJ1-1; possible D gene TRBD1, 5 bases. Germline V gene lookup returns CDR1 MNHNS and CDR2 SASEGT. The CDR3 spans 14 residues. Trimming stripped 0 bases from V and 8 bases from J, with 13 bases between. CDR3 protein: CASSEANLRQEAFF. The DNA for the CDR3 is TGTGCCAGCAGTGAAGCCAACTTAAGACAGGAAGCTTTCTTT.

V is TRBV19 and J is TRBJ1-2, with 8 bases that match TRBD1. The CDR3 extends over 14 amino acids. In germline, CDR1 is LNHDA, CDR2 SQIVND (reference sequence). The J segment lost 4 bases and the V segment lost 7 bases, leaving 8 bases of the junction unmatched. The CDR3 DNA follows: TGTGCCAGTACCTCGACAGGGGTGAGCTATGGCTACACCTTC. Translation: CASTSTGVSYGYTF.